Presented here are 4 T cell receptor beta chains from one specimen sequenced in a study of T-cell reconstitution after alpha-beta-depleted transplantation in children. A library of TCRbeta sequences, prepared with unique molecular identifiers, was generated. Each CDR3 protein gets one entry after TCRdb re-called the PCR reads with MiXCR. The profile covers roughly 500,000 distinct CDR3 sequences, with approximately 16% appearing a single time and 3% to 3.5% taken by the ten largest. Sequences were derived from PBMCs from the stem cell graft donor, sampled from the stem cell graft. The source is a human donor who donated a stem cell graft to a child with acute lymphoblastic leukemia.

This clonotype showed up just a few times. The chain is built from TRBV5-1 and TRBJ2-3; perhaps TRBD2 as D (5 bases). CDR1 and CDR2 (germline): SGHRS, YFSETQ. The CDR3 totals 14 residues. V lost 4 bases and J lost 5, with 14 bases in between. The CDR3 loop is CASSPGNPLDTQYF. Written as DNA, the CDR3 is TGCGCCAGCAGCCCCGGGAACCCTCTAGATACGCAGTATTTT.

Only a few counts were recorded for this clonotype. CDR3 sequence (DNA): TGCAGTGCTAGAATCCCCTCCGCTAACTATGGCTACACCTTC. It yields the protein CSARIPSANYGYTF. The chain recombines TRBV20-1 with TRBJ1-2; D gene ambiguous. This CDR3 is built from 14 residues. Germline loops: CDR1 DFQATT, CDR2 SNEGSKA (reference sequence). V lost 2 bases and J lost 0, with 10 bases in between.

This chain links TRBV12-3 or TRBV12-4 with TRBJ2-7; the match to TRBD1 covers 7 bases. V lost 6 bases to trimming and J lost 3 bases; unmatched junction nucleotides: 8. There are 14 residues in the CDR3. The CDR3 DNA follows: TGTGCCAGCAGGGTTCGGGACAGACTCTACGAGCAGTACTTC. It encodes CASRVRDRLYEQYF.

This sequence joins TRBV10-2 and TRBJ1-2; 7 bases are shared with TRBD1. Trimming at V came to 5 bases and at J to 4 bases, leaving 4 bases not matched to a gene. This CDR3 contains 13 residues. Germline V CDR1 and CDR2: WSHSY, SAAADI. CDR3 in DNA: TGCGCCAGCAGTACGCAGGGGGGCTATGGCTACACCTTC. This translates into CASSTQGGYGYTF.